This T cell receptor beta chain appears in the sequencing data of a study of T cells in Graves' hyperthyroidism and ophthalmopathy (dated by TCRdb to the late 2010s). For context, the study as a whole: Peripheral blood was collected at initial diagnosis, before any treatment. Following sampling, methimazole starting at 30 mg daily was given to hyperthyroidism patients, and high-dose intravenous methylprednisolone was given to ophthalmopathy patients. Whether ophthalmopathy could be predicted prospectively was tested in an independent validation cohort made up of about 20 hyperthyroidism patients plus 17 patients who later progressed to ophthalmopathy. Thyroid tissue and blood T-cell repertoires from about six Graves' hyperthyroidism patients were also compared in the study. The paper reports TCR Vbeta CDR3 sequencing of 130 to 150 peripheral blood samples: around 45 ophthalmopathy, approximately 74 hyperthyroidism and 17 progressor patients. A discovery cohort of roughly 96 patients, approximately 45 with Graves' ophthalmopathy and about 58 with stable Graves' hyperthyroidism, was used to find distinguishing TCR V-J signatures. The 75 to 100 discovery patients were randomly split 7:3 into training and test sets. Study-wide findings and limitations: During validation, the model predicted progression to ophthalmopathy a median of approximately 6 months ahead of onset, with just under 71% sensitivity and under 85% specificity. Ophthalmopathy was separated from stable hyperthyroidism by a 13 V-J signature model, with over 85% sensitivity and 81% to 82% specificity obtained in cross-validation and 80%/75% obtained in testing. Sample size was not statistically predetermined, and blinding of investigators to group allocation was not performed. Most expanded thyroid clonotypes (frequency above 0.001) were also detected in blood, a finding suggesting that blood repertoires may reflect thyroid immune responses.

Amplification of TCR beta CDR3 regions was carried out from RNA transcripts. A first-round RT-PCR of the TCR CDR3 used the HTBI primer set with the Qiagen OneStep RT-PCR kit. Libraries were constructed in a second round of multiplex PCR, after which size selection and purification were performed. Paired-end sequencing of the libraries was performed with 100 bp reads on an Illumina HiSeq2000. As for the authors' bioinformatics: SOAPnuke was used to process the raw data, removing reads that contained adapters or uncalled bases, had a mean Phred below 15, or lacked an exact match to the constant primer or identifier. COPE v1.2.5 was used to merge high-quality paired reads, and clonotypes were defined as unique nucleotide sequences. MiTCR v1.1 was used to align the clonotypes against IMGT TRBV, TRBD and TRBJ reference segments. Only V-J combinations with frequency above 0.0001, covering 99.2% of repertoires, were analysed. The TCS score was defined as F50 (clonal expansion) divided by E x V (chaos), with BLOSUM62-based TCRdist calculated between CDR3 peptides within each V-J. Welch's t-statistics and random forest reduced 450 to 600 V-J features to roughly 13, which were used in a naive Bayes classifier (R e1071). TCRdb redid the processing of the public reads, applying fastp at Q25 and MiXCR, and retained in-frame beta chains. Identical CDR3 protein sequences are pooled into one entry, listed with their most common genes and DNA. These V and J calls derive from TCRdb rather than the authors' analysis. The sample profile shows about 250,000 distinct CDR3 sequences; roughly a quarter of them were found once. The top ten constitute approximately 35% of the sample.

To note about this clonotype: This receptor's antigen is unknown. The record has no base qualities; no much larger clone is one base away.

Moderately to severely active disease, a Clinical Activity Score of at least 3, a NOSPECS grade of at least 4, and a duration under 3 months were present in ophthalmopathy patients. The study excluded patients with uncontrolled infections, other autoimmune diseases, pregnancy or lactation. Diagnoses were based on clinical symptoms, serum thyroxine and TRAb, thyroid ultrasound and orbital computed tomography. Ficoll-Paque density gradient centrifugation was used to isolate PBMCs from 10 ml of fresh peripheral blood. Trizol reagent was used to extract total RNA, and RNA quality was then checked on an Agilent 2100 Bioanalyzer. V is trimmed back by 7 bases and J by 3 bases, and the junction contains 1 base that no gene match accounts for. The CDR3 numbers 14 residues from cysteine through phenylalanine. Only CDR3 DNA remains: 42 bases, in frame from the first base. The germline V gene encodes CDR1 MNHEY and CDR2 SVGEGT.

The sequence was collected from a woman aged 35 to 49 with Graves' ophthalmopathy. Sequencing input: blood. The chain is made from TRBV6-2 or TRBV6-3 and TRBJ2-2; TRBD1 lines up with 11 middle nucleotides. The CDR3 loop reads CASKGQGDTGELFF. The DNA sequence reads TGTGCCAGCAAGGGACAGGGGGACACCGGGGAGCTGTTTTTT.